Following are 10 T cell receptor beta chains from one sample sequenced in a study of CD8 T cells in ankylosing spondylitis. TCRdb ran MiXCR on the 5' RACE reads and lists one entry per CDR3 protein. In the table there are fewer than 200,000 distinct CDR3 sequences, approximately 18% of which are singletons. Sequencing was done on a sample of blood, either unsorted or a sorted T cell fraction (not recorded which). The receptors shown here come from a male donor under 30 with ankylosing spondylitis or in good health (not recorded which).

This clonotype was observed many times. The chain recombines TRBV9 with TRBJ1-4; no reliable D call. V dropped 2 bases and J dropped 10 bases, with 6 bases sitting between them. The germline V gene has CDR1 SGDLS and CDR2 YYNGEE. CDR3 length: 11 residues. For the CDR3, the DNA is TGTGCCAGCAGCGTCGGTGGAAAACTGTTTTTT. Protein product: CASSVGGKLFF.

This clonotype was found many times. This chain joins TRBV7-9 and TRBJ2-7; 11 bases align to TRBD2. The CDR3 totals 15 residues. Germline assignment: CDR1 SEHNR and CDR2 FQNEAQ (reference sequence). V trimming: 5 bases; J trimming: 2 bases; junction bases outside the gene matches: 5. Here the CDR3 reads CASSATSGSPYEQYF. The CDR3 DNA follows: TGTGCCAGCAGCGCAACTAGCGGGAGTCCCTACGAGCAGTACTTC.

The table lists this clonotype with many counts. The chain carries TRBV20-1 and TRBJ2-1, with 8 positions matching TRBD1. The CDR3 is 18 amino acids. Germline V gene data show CDR1 as DFQATT and CDR2 as SNEGSKA (reference sequence). V shed 2 bases and J 4 bases; nucleotides not matched to a gene: 16. CDR3: CSARSLERLDRAYNEQFF. The CDR3, as DNA: TGCAGTGCTAGATCCCTCGAACGCTTGGACAGGGCATACAATGAGCAGTTCTTC.

The chain recombines TRBV29-1 with TRBJ2-1; maybe TRBD2 (6 bases). Germline lookup yields CDR1 SQVTM and CDR2 ANQGSEA. V was cut by 6 bases and J by 4 bases, with 19 bases left in between. The CDR3 consists of 15 residues. Here the CDR3 DNA reads TGCAGCGTCCAGTCCGGCGGGACCCGATACAATGAGCAGTTCTTC. It is translated as CSVQSGGTRYNEQFF.

This clonotype was seen at least ten times. This chain connects TRBV7-8 to TRBJ1-6; unclear D gene. Germline V gene sequence: CDR1 SGHVS, CDR2 FQNEAQ. This CDR3 spans 16 amino acids. V lost 5 bases and J 3 bases, leaving 14 bases between the germline ends. CDR3 in amino acids: CASSQAVTGYNSPLHF. DNA of the CDR3: TGTGCCAGCAGCCAGGCCGTGACGGGCTATAATTCACCCCTCCACTTT.

Many counts were recorded for this clonotype. This chain joins TRBV12-3 or TRBV12-4 and TRBJ2-1; 16 bases fit TRBD2. CDR3 length: 16 amino acids. With V trimmed by 6 bases and J by 9 bases, 8 bases remained unmatched. The CDR3 DNA follows: TGTGCCAGCAGCGCTGGGACTAGCGGGAGGGGATCTGAGCAGTTCTTC. It yields the protein CASSAGTSGRGSEQFF.

This clonotype was found many times. The rearrangement joins TRBV3-1 to TRBJ1-4; tentative D call: TRBD1 (6 bases). The CDR3 extends over 14 amino acids. The ends were cut back, 5 bases at V and 5 bases at J, with 12 bases in the middle. Germline-derived CDR1 and CDR2 are LGHDT and YNNKEL (reference sequence). The CDR3 DNA sequence: TGTGCCAGCAGCTTTGACAGGAGAAATGAAAAACTGTTTTTT. It is translated as CASSFDRRNEKLFF.

The sample holds many counts of this clonotype. The chain combines TRBV12-3 or TRBV12-4 with TRBJ2-7; 10 bases map to TRBD1. J gave up 7 bases and V 6 bases, and 12 bases lay outside the gene matches. This CDR3 is 15 amino acids long. For the CDR3, the DNA is TGTGCCAGCAGCCTGGGCGGGACAGGGGCCACGGAGCAGTACGTC. Its translation: CASSLGGTGATEQYV.

In this sample, this clonotype turned up once. This chain links TRBV20-1 with TRBJ2-1; 15 positions agree with TRBD2. The germline V gene encodes CDR1 DFQATT and CDR2 SNEGSKA (reference sequence). The trim removed 8 bases at V and 7 bases at J, leaving 9 bases unmatched. The CDR3 contains 15 residues. CDR3 loop: CSCWTSGRVGNEQFF. The CDR3 region has the DNA TGCAGTTGCTGGACTAGCGGGAGGGTGGGGAATGAGCAGTTCTTC.

This clonotype was detected many times. This chain uses TRBV20-1 with TRBJ2-1, with unresolved D. The CDR3 runs 12 residues. Germline V gives CDR1 DFQATT, CDR2 SNEGSKA (reference sequence). Trimming took 6 bases from V and 8 from J, leaving 14 bases between them. The CDR3 nucleotides are TGCAGTGCACGACTCGTCAACGATGAGCAGTTCTTC. Translating it yields CSARLVNDEQFF.